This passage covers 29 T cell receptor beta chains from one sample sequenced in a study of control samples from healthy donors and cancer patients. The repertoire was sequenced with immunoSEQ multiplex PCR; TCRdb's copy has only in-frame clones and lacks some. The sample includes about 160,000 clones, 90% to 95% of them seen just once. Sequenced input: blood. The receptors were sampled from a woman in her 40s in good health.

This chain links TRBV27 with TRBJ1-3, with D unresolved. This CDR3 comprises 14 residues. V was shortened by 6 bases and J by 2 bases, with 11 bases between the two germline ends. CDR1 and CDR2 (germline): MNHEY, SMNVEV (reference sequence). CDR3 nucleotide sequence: TGTGCCAGCAGCGTAAGAAATCCTGGAAACACCATATATTTT. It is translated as CASSVRNPGNTIYF.

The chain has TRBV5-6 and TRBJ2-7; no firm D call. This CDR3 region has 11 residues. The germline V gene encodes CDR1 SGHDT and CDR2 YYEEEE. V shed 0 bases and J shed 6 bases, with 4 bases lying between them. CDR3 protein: CASSLGLEQYF. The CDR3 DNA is TGTGCCAGCAGCTTGGGGCTCGAGCAGTACTTC.

CDR3 loop: CASKTGTWTEAFF. CDR3 in DNA: TGTGCCAGTAAGACCGGGACTTGGACTGAAGCTTTCTTT. The chain has TRBV19 and TRBJ1-1, with D maybe TRBD1 (5 bases). The V and J ends lost 7 bases and 5 bases respectively, with 14 bases between them. CDR3 length equals 13 residues. Looked up from germline, CDR1 is LNHDA and CDR2 is SQIVND (reference sequence).

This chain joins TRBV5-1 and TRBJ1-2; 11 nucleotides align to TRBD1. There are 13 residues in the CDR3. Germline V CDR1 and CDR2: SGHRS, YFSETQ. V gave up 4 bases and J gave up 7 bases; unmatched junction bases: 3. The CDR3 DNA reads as TGCGCCAGCAGCAGGACAGGGGGCGGTGGCTACACCTTC. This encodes CASSRTGGGGYTF.

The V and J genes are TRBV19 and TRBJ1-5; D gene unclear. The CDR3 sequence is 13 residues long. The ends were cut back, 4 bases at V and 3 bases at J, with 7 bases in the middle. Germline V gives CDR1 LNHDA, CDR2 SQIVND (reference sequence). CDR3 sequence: CASSTSPNQPQHF. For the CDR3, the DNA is TGTGCCAGTAGTACCTCGCCCAATCAGCCCCAGCATTTT. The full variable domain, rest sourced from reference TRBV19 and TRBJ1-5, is DGGITQSPKYLFRKEGQNVTLSCEQNLNHDAMYWYRQDPGQGLRLIYYSQIVNDFQKGDIAEGYSVSREKKESFPLTVTSAQKNPTAFYLCASSTSPNQPQHFGDGTRLSIL.

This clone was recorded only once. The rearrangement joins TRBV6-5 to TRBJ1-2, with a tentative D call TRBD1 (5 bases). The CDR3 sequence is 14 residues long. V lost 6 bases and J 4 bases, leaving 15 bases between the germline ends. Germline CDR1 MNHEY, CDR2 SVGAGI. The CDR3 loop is CASSPRRGIYGYTF. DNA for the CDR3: TGTGCCAGCAGCCCCCGGCGGGGGATCTATGGCTACACCTTC.

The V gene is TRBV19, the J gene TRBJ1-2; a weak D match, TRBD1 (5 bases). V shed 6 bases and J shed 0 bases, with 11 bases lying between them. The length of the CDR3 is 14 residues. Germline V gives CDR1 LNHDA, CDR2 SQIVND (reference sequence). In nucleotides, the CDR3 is TGTGCCAGTAGAGGGACGGTAGCTAACTATGGCTACACCTTC. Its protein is CASRGTVANYGYTF.

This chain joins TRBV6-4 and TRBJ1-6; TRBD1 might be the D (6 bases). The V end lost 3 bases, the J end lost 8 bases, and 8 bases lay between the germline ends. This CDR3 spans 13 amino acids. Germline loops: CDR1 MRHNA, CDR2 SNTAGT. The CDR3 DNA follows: TGTGCCAGCAGTGAAACAGGGTATTCACCCCTCCACTTT. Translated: CASSETGYSPLHF.

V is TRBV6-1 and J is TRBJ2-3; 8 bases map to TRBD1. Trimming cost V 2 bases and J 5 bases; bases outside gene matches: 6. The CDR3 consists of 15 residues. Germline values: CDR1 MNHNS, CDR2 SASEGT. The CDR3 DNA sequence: TGTGCCAGCAGTGAAATCAGGGGGCCTAGAGATACGCAGTATTTT. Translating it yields CASSEIRGPRDTQYF.

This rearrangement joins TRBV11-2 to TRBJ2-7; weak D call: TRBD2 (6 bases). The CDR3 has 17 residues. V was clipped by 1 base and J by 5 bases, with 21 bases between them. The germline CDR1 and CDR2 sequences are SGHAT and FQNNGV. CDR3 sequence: CASSLAEFYGSPNEQYF. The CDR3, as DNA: TGTGCCAGCAGCTTAGCGGAATTTTACGGGAGTCCTAACGAGCAGTACTTC.

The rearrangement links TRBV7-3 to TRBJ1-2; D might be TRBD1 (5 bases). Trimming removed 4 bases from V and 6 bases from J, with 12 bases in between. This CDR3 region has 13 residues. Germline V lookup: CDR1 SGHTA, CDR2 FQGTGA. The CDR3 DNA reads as TGTGCCAGCAGCTCCTATGACAGCAATGGCTACACCTTC. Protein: CASSSYDSNGYTF.

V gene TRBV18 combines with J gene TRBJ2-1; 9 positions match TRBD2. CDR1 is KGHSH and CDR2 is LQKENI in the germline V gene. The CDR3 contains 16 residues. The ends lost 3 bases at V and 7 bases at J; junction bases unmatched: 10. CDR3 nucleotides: TGTGCCAGCTCACCCCCTTCAGCGGGGGGCGGGAATGAGCAGTTCTTC. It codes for CASSPPSAGGGNEQFF.

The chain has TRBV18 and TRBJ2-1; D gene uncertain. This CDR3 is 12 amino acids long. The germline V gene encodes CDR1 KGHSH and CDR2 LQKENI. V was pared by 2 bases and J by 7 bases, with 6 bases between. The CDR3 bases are TGTGCCAGCTCACCAATTGCTAATGAGCAGTTCTTC. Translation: CASSPIANEQFF.

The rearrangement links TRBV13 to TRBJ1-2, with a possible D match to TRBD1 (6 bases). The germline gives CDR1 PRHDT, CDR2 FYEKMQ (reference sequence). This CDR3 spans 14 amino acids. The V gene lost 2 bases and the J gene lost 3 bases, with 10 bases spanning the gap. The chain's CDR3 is CASSLWGADYGYTF. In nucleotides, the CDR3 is TGTGCCAGCAGCTTATGGGGGGCCGACTATGGCTACACCTTC.

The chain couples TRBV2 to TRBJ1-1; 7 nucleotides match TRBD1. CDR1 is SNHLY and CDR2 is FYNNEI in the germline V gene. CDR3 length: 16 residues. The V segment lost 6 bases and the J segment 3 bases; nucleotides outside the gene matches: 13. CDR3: CASRHRGFGGDTEAFF. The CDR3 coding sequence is TGTGCCAGCAGACACAGGGGATTCGGGGGGGACACTGAAGCTTTCTTT.

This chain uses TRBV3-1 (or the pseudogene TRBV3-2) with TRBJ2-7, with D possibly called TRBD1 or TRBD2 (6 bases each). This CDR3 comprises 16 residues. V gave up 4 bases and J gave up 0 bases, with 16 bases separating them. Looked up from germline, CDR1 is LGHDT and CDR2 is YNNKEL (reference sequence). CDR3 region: CASSRGGTRGSYEQYF. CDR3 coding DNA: TGTGCCAGCAGCCGAGGGGGGACTCGAGGCTCCTACGAGCAGTACTTC.

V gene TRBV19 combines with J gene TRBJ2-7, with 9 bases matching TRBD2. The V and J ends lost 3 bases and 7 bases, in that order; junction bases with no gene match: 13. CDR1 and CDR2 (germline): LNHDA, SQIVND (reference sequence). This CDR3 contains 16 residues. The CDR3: CASSMLGGGRAREQYF. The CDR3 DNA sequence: TGTGCCAGTAGTATGCTGGGGGGCGGGAGGGCCCGGGAGCAGTACTTC.

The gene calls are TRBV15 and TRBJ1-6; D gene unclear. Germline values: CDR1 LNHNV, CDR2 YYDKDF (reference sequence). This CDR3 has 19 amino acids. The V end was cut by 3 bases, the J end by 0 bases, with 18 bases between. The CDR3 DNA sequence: TGTGCCACCAGCAGTTCTAAAGGATTTTCGAGCTCCTATAATTCACCCCTCCACTTT. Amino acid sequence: CATSSSKGFSSSYNSPLHF.

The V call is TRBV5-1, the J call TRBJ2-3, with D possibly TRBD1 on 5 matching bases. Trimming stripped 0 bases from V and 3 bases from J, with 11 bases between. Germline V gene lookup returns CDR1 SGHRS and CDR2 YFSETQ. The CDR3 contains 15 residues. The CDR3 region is CASSLDVGETDTQYF. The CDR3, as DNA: TGCGCCAGCAGCTTGGACGTAGGGGAAACAGATACGCAGTATTTT.

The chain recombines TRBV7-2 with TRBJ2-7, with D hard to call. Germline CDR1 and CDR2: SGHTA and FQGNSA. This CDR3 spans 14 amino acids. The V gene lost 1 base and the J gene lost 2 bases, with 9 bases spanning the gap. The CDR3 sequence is CASSLDGRTYEQYF. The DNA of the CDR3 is TGTGCCAGCAGCTTAGACGGCAGAACCTACGAGCAGTACTTC.

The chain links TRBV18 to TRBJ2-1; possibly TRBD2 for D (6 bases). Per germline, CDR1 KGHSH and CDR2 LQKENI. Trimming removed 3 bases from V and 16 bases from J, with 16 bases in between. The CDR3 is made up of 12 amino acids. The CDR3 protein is CASSPFRDSPFF. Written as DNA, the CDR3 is TGTGCCAGCTCACCGTTCCGGGACTCCCCCTTCTTC.

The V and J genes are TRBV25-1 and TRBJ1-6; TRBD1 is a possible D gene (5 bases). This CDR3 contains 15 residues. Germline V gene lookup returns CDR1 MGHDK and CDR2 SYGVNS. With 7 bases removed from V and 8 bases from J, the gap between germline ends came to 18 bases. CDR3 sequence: CASTESRQGYSPLHF. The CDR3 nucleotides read TGTGCCAGCACCGAGTCTAGGCAGGGTTATTCACCCCTCCACTTT.

The CDR3 loop reads CASSFGESEAFF. The CDR3 DNA is TGTGCCAGCAGTTTCGGCGAGTCTGAAGCTTTCTTT. The chain recombines TRBV6-2 or TRBV6-3 with TRBJ1-1; D gene unclear. V was clipped by 4 bases and J by 6 bases, with 9 bases between them. Germline values: CDR1 MNHEY, CDR2 SVGEGT. The CDR3 loop spans 12 amino acids.

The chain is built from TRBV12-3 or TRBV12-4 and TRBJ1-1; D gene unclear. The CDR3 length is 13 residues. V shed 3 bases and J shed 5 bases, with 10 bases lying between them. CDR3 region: CASSLYWGTEAFF. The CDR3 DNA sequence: TGTGCCAGCAGTTTGTACTGGGGAACTGAAGCTTTCTTT.

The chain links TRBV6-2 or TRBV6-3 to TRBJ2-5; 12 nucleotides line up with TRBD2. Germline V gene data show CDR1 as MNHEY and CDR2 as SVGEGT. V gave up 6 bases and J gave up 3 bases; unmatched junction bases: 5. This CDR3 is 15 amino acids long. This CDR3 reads CASSPLAGGKETQYF. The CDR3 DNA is TGTGCCAGCAGCCCTCTAGCGGGAGGGAAAGAGACCCAGTACTTC.

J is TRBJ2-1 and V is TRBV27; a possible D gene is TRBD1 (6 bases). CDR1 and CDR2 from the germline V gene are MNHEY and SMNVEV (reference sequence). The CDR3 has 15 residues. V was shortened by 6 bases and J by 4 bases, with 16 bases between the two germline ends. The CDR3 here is CASRGAPLVYNEQFF. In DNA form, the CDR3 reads TGTGCCAGCAGGGGGGCTCCTCTGGTTTACAATGAGCAGTTCTTC.

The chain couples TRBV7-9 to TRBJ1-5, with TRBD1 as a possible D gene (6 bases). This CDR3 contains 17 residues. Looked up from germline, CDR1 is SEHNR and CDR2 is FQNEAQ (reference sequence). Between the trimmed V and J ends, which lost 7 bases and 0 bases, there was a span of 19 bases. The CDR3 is CASTWVGDNYSNQPQHF. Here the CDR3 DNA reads TGTGCCAGCACCTGGGTCGGGGACAATTATAGCAATCAGCCCCAGCATTTT.

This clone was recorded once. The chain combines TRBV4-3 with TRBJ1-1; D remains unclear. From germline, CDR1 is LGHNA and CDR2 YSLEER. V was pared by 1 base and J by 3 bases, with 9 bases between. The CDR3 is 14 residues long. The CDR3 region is CASSQVPGDTEAFF. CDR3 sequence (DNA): TGCGCCAGCAGCCAAGTGCCGGGTGACACTGAAGCTTTCTTT.

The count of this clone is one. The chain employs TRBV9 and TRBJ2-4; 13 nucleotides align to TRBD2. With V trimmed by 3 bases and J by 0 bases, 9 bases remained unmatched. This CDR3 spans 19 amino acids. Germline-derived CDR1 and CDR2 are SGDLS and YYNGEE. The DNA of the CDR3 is TGTGCCAGCAGCGAATCCACTAGCGGGAGGGGCCTAGCCAAAAACATTCAGTACTTC. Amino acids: CASSESTSGRGLAKNIQYF. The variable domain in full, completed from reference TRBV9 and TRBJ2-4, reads DSGVTQTPKHLITATGQRVTLRCSPRSGDLSVYWYQQSLDQGLQFLIQYYNGEERAKGNILERFSAQQFPDLHSELNLSSLELGDSALYFCASSESTSGRGLAKNIQYFGAGTRLSVL.